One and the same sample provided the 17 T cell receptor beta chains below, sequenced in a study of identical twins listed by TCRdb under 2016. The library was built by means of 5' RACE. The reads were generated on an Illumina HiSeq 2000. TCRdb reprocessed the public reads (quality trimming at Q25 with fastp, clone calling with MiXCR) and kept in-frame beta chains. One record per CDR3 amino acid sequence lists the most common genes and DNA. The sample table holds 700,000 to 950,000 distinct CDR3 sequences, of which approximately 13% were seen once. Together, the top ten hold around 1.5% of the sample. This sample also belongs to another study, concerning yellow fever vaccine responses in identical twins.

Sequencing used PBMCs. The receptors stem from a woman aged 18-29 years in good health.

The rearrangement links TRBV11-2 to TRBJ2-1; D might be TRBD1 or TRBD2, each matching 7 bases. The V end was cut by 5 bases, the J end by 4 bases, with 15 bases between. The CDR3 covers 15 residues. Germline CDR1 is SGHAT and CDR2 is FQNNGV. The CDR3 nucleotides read TGTGCCAGCAGCCCAGGGGGGGGCCTTTACAATGAGCAGTTCTTC. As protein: CASSPGGGLYNEQFF. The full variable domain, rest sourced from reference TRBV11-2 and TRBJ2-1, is EAGVAQSPRYKIIEKRQSVAFWCNPISGHATLYWYQQILGQGPKLLIQFQNNGVVDDSQLPKDRFSAERLKGVDSTLKIQPAKLEDSAVYLCASSPGGGLYNEQFFGPGTRLTVL.

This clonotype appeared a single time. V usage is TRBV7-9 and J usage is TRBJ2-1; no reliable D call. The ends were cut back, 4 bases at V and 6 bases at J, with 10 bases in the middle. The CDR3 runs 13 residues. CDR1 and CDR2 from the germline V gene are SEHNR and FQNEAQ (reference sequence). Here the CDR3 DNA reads TGTGCCAGCAGCTCAATAGAGTCCAATGAGCAGTTCTTC. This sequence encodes CASSSIESNEQFF.

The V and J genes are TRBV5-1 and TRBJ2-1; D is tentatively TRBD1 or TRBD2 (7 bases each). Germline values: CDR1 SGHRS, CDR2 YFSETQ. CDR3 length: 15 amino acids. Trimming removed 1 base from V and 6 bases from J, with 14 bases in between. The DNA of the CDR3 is TGCGCCAGCAGCTTGAATCAGGGGGGGGTCAATGAGCAGTTCTTC. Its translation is CASSLNQGGVNEQFF. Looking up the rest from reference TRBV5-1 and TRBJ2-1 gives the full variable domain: KAGVTQTPRYLIKTRGQQVTLSCSPISGHRSVSWYQQTPGQGLQFLFEYFSETQRNKGNFPGRFSGRQFSNSRSEMNVSTLELGDSALYLCASSLNQGGVNEQFFGPGTRLTVL.

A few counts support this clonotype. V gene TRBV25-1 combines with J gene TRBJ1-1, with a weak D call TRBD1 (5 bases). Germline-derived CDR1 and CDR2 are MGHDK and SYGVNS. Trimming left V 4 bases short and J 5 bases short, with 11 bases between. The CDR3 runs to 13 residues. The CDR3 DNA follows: TGTGCCAGCAGTGCACAACAGGTTACTGAAGCTTTCTTT. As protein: CASSAQQVTEAFF.

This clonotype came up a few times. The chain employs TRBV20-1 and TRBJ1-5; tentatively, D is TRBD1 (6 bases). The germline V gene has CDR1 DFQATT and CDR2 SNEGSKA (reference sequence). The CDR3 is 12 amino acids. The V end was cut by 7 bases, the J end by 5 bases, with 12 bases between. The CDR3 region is CSGQGLDQPQHF. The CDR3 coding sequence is TGCAGTGGGCAGGGGTTGGATCAGCCCCAGCATTTT.

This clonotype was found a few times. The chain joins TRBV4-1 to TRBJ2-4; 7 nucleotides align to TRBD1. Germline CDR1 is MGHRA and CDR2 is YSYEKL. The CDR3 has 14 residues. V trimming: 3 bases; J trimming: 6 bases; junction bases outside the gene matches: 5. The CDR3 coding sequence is TGCGCCAGCAGCCATAGTGCAGGGGGAAACATTCAGTACTTC. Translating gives CASSHSAGGNIQYF.

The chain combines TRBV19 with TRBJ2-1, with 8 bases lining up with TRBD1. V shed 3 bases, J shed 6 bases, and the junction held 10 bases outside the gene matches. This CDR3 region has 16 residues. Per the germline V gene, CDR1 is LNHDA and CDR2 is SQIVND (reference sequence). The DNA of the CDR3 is TGTGCCAGTAGTATCCCTTCAGGGGGCCACGGCAATGAGCAGTTCTTC. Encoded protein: CASSIPSGGHGNEQFF.

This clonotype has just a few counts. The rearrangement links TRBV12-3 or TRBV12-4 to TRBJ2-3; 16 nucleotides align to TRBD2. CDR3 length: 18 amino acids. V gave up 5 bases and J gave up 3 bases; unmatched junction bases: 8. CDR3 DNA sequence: TGTGCCAGCAGTGTCGGGACTAGCGGGAGGGTTTCAACAGATACGCAGTATTTT. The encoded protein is CASSVGTSGRVSTDTQYF.

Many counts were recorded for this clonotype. CDR3 nucleotides: TGTGCCAGCAGTCCCAGGACTAGCGGGAGTGTCAATGAGCAGTTCTTC. Its protein is CASSPRTSGSVNEQFF. The chain links TRBV12-3 or TRBV12-4 to TRBJ2-1, with TRBD2 matching over 13 bases. Germline trimming cut 5 bases from V and 6 bases from J; bases unmatched to any gene: 7. This CDR3 has 16 amino acids.

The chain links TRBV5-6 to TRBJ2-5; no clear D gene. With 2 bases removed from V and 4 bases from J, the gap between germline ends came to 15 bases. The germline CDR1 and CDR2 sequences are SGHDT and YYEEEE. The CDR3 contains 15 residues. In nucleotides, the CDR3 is TGTGCCAGCAGCTTTAAGAGGAGTGGGCCAGAGACCCAGTACTTC. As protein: CASSFKRSGPETQYF.

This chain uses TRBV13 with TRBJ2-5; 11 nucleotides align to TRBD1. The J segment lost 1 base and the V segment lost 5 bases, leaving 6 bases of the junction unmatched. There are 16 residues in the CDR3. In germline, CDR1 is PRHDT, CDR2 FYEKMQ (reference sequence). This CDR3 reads CASSPRDRGIQETQYF. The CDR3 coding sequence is TGTGCCAGCAGCCCCCGGGACAGGGGGATCCAAGAGACCCAGTACTTC.

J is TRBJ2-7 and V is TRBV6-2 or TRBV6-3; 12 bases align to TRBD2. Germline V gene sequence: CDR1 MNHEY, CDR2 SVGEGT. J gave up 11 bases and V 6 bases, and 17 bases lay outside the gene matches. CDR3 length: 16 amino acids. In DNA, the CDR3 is TGTGCCAGCAGCCCCACGGGACTAGCGGGCTACCTATCTGAGTACTTC. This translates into CASSPTGLAGYLSEYF.

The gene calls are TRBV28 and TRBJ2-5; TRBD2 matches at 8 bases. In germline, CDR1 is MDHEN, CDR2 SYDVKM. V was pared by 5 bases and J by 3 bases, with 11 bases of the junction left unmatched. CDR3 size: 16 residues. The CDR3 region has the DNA TGTGCCAGCAGTGTCCACCGGGGGGGAGCAGAAGAGACCCAGTACTTC. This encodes CASSVHRGGAEETQYF.

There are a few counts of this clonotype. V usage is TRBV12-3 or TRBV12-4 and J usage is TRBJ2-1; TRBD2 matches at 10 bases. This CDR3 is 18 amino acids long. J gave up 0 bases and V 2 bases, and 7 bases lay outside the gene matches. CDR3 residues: CASSLRFSGRSSYNEQFF. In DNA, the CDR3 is TGTGCCAGCAGTTTACGGTTTAGCGGGAGGAGCTCCTACAATGAGCAGTTCTTC.

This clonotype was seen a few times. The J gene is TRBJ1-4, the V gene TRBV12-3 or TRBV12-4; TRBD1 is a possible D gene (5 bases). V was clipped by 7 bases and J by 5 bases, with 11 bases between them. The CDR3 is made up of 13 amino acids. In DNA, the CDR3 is TGTGCCAGCACCCTCGGGGGGAATGAAAAACTGTTTTTT. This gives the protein CASTLGGNEKLFF.

The CDR3 spells CASSLSFSLGENEQFF. CDR3 sequence (DNA): TGTGCCAGCAGCTTAAGCTTTAGCCTAGGGGAAAATGAGCAGTTCTTC. The V call is TRBV7-9, the J call TRBJ2-1, with a weak D call TRBD1 (5 bases). Germline CDR1 reads SEHNR; CDR2 reads FQNEAQ (reference sequence). The CDR3 loop spans 16 amino acids. V was clipped by 2 bases and J by 7 bases, with 18 bases between them.

Here the CDR3 DNA reads TGCAGTGCTAGAACGGAAGAGCTCGAGACCCAGTACTTC. As protein: CSARTEELETQYF. This chain links TRBV20-1 with TRBJ2-5, with D unresolved. The length of the CDR3 is 13 residues. The V and J ends lost 2 bases and 5 bases respectively, with 12 bases between them. Germline CDR1 reads DFQATT; CDR2 reads SNEGSKA (reference sequence).